These T cell receptor beta chains were read from a single sample in a study of blood T cell repertoires in COVID-19. Sequencing was performed with immunoSEQ multiplex PCR; in TCRdb, only in-frame clones are kept and a portion is missing. The table records 100,000 to 150,000 clones, 75% to 90% of them present only once. Sequencing input: peripheral blood. Receptors were obtained from a man in his fifties or sixties with active or convalescent COVID-19. Both conserved end residues are part of each CDR3. The order of the fields is D gene, clone size, V gene, J gene, CDR3 protein, CDR3 DNA. D genes are given only for firm matches. Clone size is not always given. Where it is, it says once, few, many or a class for expanded clones.

>NA|NA|TRBV24-1|TRBJ2-3
CATSKHTDTQYF
TGTGCCACCTCAAAACACACAGATACGCAGTATTTT
>TRBD1|NA|TRBV10-3|TRBJ1-4
CAISESLERYRGPNEKLFF
TGTGCCATCAGTGAGTCACTAGAGAGGTACAGGGGCCCTAATGAAAAACTGTTTTTT
>NA|NA|TRBV12-3/TRBV12-4|TRBJ1-1
CASSSDRIAEAFF
TGTGCCAGCAGTTCCGACAGGATCGCTGAAGCTTTCTTT
>TRBD1|once|TRBV4-1|TRBJ1-1
CASSHYDRGTEAFF
TGCGCCAGCAGCCACTACGACAGGGGAACTGAAGCTTTCTTT
>TRBD1|NA|TRBV27|TRBJ1-6
CASSPGQGITNSPLHF
TGTGCCAGCAGTCCCGGACAGGGTATCACTAATTCACCCCTCCACTTT
>NA|NA|TRBV19|TRBJ2-3
CASSINRLEFSTDTQYF
TGTGCCAGTAGTATTAACAGACTAGAATTTAGCACAGATACGCAGTATTTT
>NA|NA|TRBV19|TRBJ1-1
CASRIGETNTEAFF
TGTGCCAGTAGAATAGGGGAGACGAACACTGAAGCTTTCTTT
>NA|NA|TRBV29-1|TRBJ1-4
CSANNRVSFDEKLFF
TGCAGCGCAAATAACAGGGTAAGTTTTGATGAAAAACTGTTTTTT
>NA|NA|TRBV5-6|TRBJ1-6
CASSSGSGRVNSPLHF
TGTGCCAGCAGTAGTGGCAGCGGTAGGGTTAATTCACCCCTCCACTTT
>NA|NA|TRBV9|TRBJ1-3
CASSVASGFSGNTIYF
TGTGCCAGCAGCGTAGCTTCGGGGTTTTCTGGAAACACCATATATTTT
>NA|NA|TRBV5-6|TRBJ1-2
CASSLGFRDGYTF
TGTGCCAGCAGCTTGGGGTTCCGGGATGGCTACACCTTC
>NA|once|TRBV4-2|TRBJ2-1
CASSQTGDNAYNEQFF
TGTGCCAGCAGCCAAACCGGGGACAACGCCTACAATGAGCAGTTCTTC
>TRBD1|NA|TRBV2|TRBJ1-6
CASSIGQGEGSPLHF
TGTGCCAGCAGTATCGGACAGGGGGAAGGTTCACCCCTCCACTTT
>NA|NA|TRBV11-2|TRBJ1-1
CASSLQGREAFF
TGTGCCAGCAGCTTACAGGGCCGGGAAGCTTTCTTT
>NA|once|TRBV29-1|TRBJ1-2
CSVLLYQEGDGYTF
TGCAGCGTTCTCCTGTACCAAGAGGGGGATGGCTACACCTTC
>NA|NA|TRBV30|TRBJ2-7
CAWSRGDMNEQYF
TGTGCCTGGAGCAGGGGAGATATGAACGAGCAGTACTTC
>NA|NA|TRBV29-1|TRBJ1-1
CSVTTRGDTEAFF
TGCAGCGTGACAACACGGGGGGACACTGAAGCTTTCTTT
>NA|NA|TRBV30|TRBJ2-7
CAWSPTQGWEQYF
TGTGCCTGGAGTCCAACACAGGGATGGGAGCAGTACTTC
>TRBD1|NA|TRBV5-1|TRBJ2-3
CASSLVTGVTDTQYF
TGCGCCAGCAGCTTGGTAACAGGGGTCACAGATACGCAGTATTTT
>TRBD2|NA|TRBV3-1/TRBV3-2|TRBJ2-7
CASSQVIRGGLNEQYF
TGTGCCAGCAGCCAAGTTATTCGGGGGGGCCTCAACGAGCAGTACTTC
>TRBD1|NA|TRBV4-1|TRBJ2-6
CASSQESGQGVPGANVLTF
TGCGCCAGCAGCCAAGAAAGTGGACAGGGGGTGCCTGGGGCCAACGTCCTGACTTTC
>NA|NA|TRBV10-3|TRBJ2-2
CAISDFSSGLVAGELFF
TGTGCCATCAGTGATTTCAGTTCAGGGTTGGTGGCCGGGGAGCTGTTTTTT
>TRBD1|NA|TRBV7-6|TRBJ2-1
CASSFTGGRNEQFF
TGTGCCAGCAGCTTCACAGGGGGGAGAAATGAGCAGTTCTTC
>NA|NA|TRBV5-6|TRBJ1-2
CASSELDSLLYGYTF
TGTGCCAGCAGCGAGCTGGACAGCCTCCTCTATGGCTACACCTTC
>NA|NA|TRBV5-6|TRBJ2-3
CASSLVGGPPAAADTQYF
TGTGCCAGCAGCTTGGTAGGAGGGCCACCAGCTGCAGCAGATACGCAGTATTTT
>TRBD1|NA|TRBV19|TRBJ1-1
CASIRGGADTEAFF
TGTGCCAGTATTCGAGGGGGCGCGGACACTGAAGCTTTCTTT
>TRBD2|NA|TRBV7-6|TRBJ2-3
CASSLAAAGETSTDTQYF
TGTGCCAGCAGCTTAGCGGCGGCGGGGGAGACTAGCACAGATACGCAGTATTTT
>NA|NA|TRBV6-2/TRBV6-3|TRBJ2-7
CASSYPRDVGGRSYEQYF
TGTGCCAGCAGTTACCCTAGGGACGTCGGGGGTAGGTCCTACGAGCAGTACTTC
>TRBD1|NA|TRBV6-5|TRBJ1-2
CASSYRDRAYGYTF
TGTGCCAGCAGTTATCGGGACAGGGCCTATGGCTACACCTTC
>NA|NA|TRBV19|TRBJ2-3
CASSQGGVITDTQYF
TGTGCCAGTAGTCAAGGGGGAGTTATCACAGATACGCAGTATTTT
>NA|once|TRBV14|TRBJ1-4
CASSQVIGTGLFF
TGTGCCAGCAGCCAAGTAATCGGAACAGGACTGTTTTTT
>NA|NA|TRBV4-3|TRBJ2-3
CASSQDIGTRDTQYF
TGCGCCAGCAGCCAAGATATTGGGACACGAGATACGCAGTATTTT
>NA|once|TRBV4-1|TRBJ2-2
CASSQELRGTGELFF
TGCGCCAGCAGCCAAGAACTACGGGGGACCGGGGAGCTGTTTTTT
>TRBD2|NA|TRBV4-2|TRBJ2-3
CASSQRLAGGTDTQYF
TGTGCCAGCAGCCAACGACTAGCGGGAGGCACAGATACGCAGTATTTT
>NA|NA|TRBV28|TRBJ2-5
CASSSNRVRETQYF
TGTGCCAGCAGTTCCAACAGGGTTCGGGAGACCCAGTACTTC
>TRBD1|NA|TRBV5-1|TRBJ2-3
CASSLGTGGTDTQYF
TGCGCCAGCAGCTTAGGGACAGGGGGCACAGATACGCAGTATTTT
>NA|NA|TRBV28|TRBJ1-1
CASKTGNTEAFF
TGTGCCAGCAAAACCGGGAACACTGAAGCTTTCTTT
>NA|NA|TRBV6-2/TRBV6-3|TRBJ2-7
CASSFPGEPGEQYF
TGTGCCAGCAGTTTTCCCGGAGAACCGGGAGAGCAGTACTTC
>NA|once|TRBV5-1|TRBJ2-7
CASSLGESYEQYF
TGCGCCAGCAGCTTAGGGGAATCTTACGAGCAGTACTTC
>TRBD1|NA|TRBV6-4|TRBJ1-2
CASSEGQNYGYTF
TGTGCCAGCAGTGAGGGACAGAACTATGGCTACACCTTC
>TRBD1|NA|TRBV6-6|TRBJ1-6
CASSYDQGAWPPLHF
TGTGCCAGCAGTTATGATCAGGGGGCTTGGCCACCCCTCCACTTT
>NA|NA|TRBV7-2|TRBJ1-3
CASSSGGGDTIYF
TGTGCCAGCAGCTCGGGTGGCGGCGACACCATATATTTT
>TRBD1|NA|TRBV3-1/TRBV3-2|TRBJ1-1
CASSPREGGQGNTEAFF
TGTGCCAGCAGCCCCAGAGAAGGTGGACAGGGTAACACTGAAGCTTTCTTT
>TRBD1|NA|TRBV5-6|TRBJ1-6
CASSSTGARDRSPLHF
TGTGCCAGCAGCTCCACAGGGGCCCGGGATCGGTCACCCCTCCACTTT
>NA|NA|TRBV7-8|TRBJ1-3
CASSLAGQNSGNTIYF
TGTGCCAGCAGCTTAGCGGGGCAAAACTCTGGAAACACCATATATTTT
>TRBD2|NA|TRBV4-1|TRBJ2-5
CASSQVPGGQETQYF
TGCGCCAGCAGCCAAGTCCCGGGGGGCCAAGAGACCCAGTACTTC